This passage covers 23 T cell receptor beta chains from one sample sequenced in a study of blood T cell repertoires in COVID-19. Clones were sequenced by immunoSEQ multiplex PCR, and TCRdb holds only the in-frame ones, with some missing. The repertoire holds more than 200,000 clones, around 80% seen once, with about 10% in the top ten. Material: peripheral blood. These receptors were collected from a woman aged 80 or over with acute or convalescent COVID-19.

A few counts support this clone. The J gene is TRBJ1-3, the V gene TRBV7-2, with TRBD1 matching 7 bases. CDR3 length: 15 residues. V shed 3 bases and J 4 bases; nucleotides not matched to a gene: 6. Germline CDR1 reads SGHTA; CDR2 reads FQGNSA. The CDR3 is CASSFDRAAGNTIYF. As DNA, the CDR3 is TGTGCCAGCAGCTTTGACAGGGCAGCAGGAAACACCATATATTTT.

The CDR3 loop reads CASSQQDSSYEQYF. CDR3 DNA: TGTGCCAGCAGCCAACAGGACAGCTCCTACGAGCAGTACTTC. The chain joins TRBV4-2 to TRBJ2-7, with a weak D call TRBD1 (6 bases). V gave up 2 bases and J gave up 0 bases, with 8 bases separating them. From germline, CDR1 is LGHNA and CDR2 YNFKEQ. This CDR3 is 14 amino acids long.

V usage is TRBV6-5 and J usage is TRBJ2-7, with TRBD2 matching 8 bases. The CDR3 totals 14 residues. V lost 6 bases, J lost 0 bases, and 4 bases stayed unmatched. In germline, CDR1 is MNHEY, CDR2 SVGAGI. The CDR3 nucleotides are TGTGCCAGCAGGTTAGCGGGACACTCCTACGAGCAGTACTTC. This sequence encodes CASRLAGHSYEQYF.

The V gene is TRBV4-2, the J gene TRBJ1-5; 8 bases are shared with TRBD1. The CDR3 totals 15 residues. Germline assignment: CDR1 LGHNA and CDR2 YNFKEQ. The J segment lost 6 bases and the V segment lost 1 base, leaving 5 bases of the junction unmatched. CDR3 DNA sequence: TGTGCCAGCAGCCAAGTGCAGGGGGCAACTCAGCCCCAGCATTTT. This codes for CASSQVQGATQPQHF.

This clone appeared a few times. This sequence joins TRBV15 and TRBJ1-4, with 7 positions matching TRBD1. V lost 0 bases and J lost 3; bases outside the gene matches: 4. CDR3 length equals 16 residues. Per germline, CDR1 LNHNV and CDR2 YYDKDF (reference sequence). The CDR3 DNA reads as TGTGCCACCAGCAGAGACCTCGGACAGGCTAATGAAAAACTGTTTTTT. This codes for CATSRDLGQANEKLFF.

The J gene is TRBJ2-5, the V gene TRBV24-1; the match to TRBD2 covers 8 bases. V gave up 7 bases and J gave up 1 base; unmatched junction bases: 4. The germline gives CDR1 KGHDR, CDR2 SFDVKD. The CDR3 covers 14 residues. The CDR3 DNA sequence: TGTGCCACCAGCCGCGGGGGGTTCCAAGAGACCCAGTACTTC. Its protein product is CATSRGGFQETQYF.

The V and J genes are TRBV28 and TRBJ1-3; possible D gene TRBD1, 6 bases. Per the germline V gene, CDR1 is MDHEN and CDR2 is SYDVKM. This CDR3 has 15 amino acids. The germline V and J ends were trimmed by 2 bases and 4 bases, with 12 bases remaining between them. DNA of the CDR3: TGTGCCAGCAGTTTAACGGGACACGTCGGAAACACCATATATTTT. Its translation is CASSLTGHVGNTIYF.

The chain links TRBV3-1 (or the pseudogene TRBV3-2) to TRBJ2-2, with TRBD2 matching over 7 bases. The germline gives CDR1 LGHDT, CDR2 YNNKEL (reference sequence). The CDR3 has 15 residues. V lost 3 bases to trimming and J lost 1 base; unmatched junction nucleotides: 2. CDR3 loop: CASSQTSRNTGELFF. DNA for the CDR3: TGTGCCAGCAGCCAGACTAGCCGGAACACCGGGGAGCTGTTTTTT.

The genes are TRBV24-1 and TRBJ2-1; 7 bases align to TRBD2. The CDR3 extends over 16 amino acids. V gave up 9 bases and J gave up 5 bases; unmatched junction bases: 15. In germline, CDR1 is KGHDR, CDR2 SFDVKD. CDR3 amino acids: CATAGLGGLGDNEQFF. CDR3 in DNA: TGTGCCACCGCCGGCTTGGGGGGGTTGGGTGACAATGAGCAGTTCTTC.

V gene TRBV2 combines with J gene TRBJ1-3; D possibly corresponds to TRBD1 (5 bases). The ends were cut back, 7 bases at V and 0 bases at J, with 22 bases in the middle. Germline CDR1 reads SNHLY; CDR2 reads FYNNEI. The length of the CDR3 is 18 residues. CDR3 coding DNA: TGTGCCAGCACCCCGGACATGGGAGGACTATCCTCTGGAAACACCATATATTTT. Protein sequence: CASTPDMGGLSSGNTIYF.

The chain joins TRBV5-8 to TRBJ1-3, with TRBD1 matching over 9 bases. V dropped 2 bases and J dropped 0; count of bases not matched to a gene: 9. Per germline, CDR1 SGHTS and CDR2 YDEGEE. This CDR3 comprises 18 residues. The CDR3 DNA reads TGTGCCAGCAGCTTCGGACAGGGGTCCTTTCTCTCTGGAAACACCATATATTTT. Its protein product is CASSFGQGSFLSGNTIYF. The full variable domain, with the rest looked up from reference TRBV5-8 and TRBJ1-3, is EAGVTQSPTHLIKTRGQQATLRCSPISGHTSVYWYQQALGLGLQFLLWYDEGEERNRGNFPPRFSGRQFPNYSSELNVNALELEDSALYLCASSFGQGSFLSGNTIYFGEGSWLTVV.

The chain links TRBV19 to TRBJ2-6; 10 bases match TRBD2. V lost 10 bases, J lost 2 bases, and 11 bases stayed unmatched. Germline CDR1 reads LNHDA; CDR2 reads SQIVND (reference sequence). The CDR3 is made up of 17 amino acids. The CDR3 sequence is CATSGERGGPGANVLTF. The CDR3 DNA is TGTGCCACCTCCGGGGAGCGGGGGGGCCCTGGGGCCAACGTCCTGACTTTC.

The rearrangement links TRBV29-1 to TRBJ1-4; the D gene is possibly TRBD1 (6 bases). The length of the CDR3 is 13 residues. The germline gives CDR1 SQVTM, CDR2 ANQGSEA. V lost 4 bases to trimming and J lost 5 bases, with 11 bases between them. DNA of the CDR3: TGCAGCGTTGGGGCGGACAGCAATGAAAAACTGTTTTTT. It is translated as CSVGADSNEKLFF.

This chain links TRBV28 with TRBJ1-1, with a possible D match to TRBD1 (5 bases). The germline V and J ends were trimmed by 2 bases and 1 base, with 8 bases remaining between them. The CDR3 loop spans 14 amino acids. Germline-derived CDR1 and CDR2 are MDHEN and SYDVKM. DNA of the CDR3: TGTGCCAGCAGTTTACAACAGGCGAACACTGAAGCTTTCTTT. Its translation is CASSLQQANTEAFF.

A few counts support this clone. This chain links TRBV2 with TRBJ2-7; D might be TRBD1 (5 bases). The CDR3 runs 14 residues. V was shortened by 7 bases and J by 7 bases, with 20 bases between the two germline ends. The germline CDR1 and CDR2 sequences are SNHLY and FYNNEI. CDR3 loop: CASTARSTSGEQYF. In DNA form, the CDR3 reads TGTGCCAGCACTGCCCGGAGTACCTCAGGGGAGCAGTACTTC.

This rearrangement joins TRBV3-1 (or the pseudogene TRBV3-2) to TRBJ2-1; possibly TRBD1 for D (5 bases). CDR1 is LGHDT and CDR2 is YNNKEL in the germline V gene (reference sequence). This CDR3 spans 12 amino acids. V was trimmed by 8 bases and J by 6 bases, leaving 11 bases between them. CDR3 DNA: TGTGCCAGCTCCCCAGGGCTCAATGAGCAGTTCTTC. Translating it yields CASSPGLNEQFF.

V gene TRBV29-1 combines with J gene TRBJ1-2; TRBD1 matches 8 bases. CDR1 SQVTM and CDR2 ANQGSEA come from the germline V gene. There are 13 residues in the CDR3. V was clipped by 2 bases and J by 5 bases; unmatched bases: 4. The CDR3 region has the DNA TGCAGCGTTGAAACAGGGGGAGGGTATGGCTACACCTTC. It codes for CSVETGGGYGYTF.

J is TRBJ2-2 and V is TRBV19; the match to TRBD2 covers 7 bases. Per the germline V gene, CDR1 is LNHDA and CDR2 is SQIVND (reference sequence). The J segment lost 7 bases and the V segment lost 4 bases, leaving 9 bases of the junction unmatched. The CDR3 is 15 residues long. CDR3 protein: CASSNQRGASGELFF. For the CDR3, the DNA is TGTGCCAGTAGTAACCAGCGGGGCGCCAGCGGGGAGCTGTTTTTT.

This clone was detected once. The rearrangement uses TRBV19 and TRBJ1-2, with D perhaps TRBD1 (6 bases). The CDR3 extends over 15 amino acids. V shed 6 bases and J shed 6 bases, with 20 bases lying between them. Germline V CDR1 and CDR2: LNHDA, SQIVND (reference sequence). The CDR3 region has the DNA TGTGCCAGTAGCTCATACAGGGATTCACTCGATGGCTACACCTTC. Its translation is CASSSYRDSLDGYTF.

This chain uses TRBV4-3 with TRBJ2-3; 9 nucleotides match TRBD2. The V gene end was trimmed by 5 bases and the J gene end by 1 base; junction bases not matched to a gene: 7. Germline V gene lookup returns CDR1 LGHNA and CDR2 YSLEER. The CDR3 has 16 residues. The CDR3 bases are TGCGCCAGCAGCACGTGGGCGGGGGGGGGCACAGATACGCAGTATTTT. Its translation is CASSTWAGGGTDTQYF.

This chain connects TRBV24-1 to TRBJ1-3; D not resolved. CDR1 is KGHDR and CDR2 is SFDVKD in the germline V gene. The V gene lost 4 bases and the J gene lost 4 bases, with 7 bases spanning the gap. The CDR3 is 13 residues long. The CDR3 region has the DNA TGTGCCACCAGTGAATTCGGGGGAAACACCATATATTTT. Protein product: CATSEFGGNTIYF.

CDR3 sequence reads: CASSSRLAYQETQYF. CDR3 nucleotide sequence: TGTGCCAGCAGCAGTAGACTAGCGTATCAAGAGACCCAGTACTTC. The chain combines TRBV11-3 with TRBJ2-5, with TRBD2 identical over 8 bases. The V and J ends lost 5 bases and 2 bases, in that order; junction bases with no gene match: 7. CDR1 is SGHNT, CDR2 YENEEA, per germline. The CDR3 length is 15 residues.

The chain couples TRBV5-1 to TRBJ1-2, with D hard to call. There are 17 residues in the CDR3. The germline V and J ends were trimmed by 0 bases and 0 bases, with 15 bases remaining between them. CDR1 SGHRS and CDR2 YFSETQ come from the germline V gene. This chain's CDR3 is CASSLGGSRWANYGYTF. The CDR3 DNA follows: TGCGCCAGCAGCTTGGGAGGGTCGAGATGGGCTAACTATGGCTACACCTTC.